This TCR beta chain appears in the sequencing data of a study of blood T cells in healthy people across ages. Findings and limits, study-wide: Naive CD4+ cell counts and diversity both ran higher in long-lived than in aged donors. Older age went with lower TCR beta diversity per million T cells, in a roughly linear way.

The germline gives CDR1 SGHNT, CDR2 YYREEE (reference sequence). There are 12 residues in the CDR3. V lost 7 bases and J lost 6; bases outside the gene matches: 2. Through a sample-barcoded 5' primer and a J-beta primer mix, a second PCR was run for about 6 to 11 cycles. Every single cDNA molecule received a tag from a template-switch adaptor with 12 random nucleotides. TCRdb reprocessed the 5' RACE reads via MiXCR and lists one record per CDR3 protein. The table lists 800,000 or so distinct CDR3 sequences, approximately 67% of them singletons. RNA extraction gave at least 5 micrograms of total RNA per sample. Concerning this clonotype itself: Its target is not known.

The sequence came from a man younger than 45 in good health. The chain uses TRBV5-4 and TRBJ2-1, with 9 bases fitting TRBD2. Specimen: blood. CDR3 protein: CASATSGNEQFF. CDR3 DNA sequence: TGTGCCAGCGCGACTAGCGGCAATGAGCAGTTCTTC.